The clone carrying this T cell receptor beta chain was counted a few times. The CDR3 has 17 amino acids. Trimming shortened V by 0 bases and J by 4 bases, and 16 bases separated the two germline ends. The V gene's germline CDR1 is SGDLS and CDR2 YYNGEE. This sample was taken from a study of blood T cell repertoires in COVID-19. Study overall: Both acute and convalescent COVID-19 samples were obtained from the United States, Italy and Spain. T cells, B-cell-depleted T cells, or PBMCs supplied cDNA or gDNA.

Original data processing: Amplified reference gene primers provided the basis for estimating nucleated cell counts. The data were produced by immunoSEQ multiplex PCR, yet TCRdb's version contains in-frame clones alone and is incomplete. V and J calls and clone size come straight from that table; D and trimming were deduced from the DNA. The sample lists some 280,000 clones, around 89% occurring once. The TCR originated in a woman in her sixties or seventies with acute or convalescent COVID-19. The sample consisted of peripheral blood. The chain has TRBV9 and TRBJ2-2; weak D call: TRBD1 (5 bases). The CDR3 loop is CASSVEDRAGSTGELFF. The CDR3 region has the DNA TGTGCCAGCAGCGTAGAGGATAGGGCAGGGTCCACCGGGGAGCTGTTTTTT.